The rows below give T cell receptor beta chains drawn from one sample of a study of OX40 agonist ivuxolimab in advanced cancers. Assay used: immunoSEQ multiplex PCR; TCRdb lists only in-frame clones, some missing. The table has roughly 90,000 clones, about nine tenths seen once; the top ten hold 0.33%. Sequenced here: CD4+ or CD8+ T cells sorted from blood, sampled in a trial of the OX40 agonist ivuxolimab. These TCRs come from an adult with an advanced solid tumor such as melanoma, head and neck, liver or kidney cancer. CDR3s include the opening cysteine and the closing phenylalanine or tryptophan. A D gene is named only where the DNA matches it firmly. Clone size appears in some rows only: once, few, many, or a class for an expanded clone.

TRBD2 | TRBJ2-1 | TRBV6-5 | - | CASTLAGASNEQFF | TGTGCCAGCACACTAGCGGGAGCGAGCAATGAGCAGTTCTTC
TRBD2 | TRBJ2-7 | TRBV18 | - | CASSGTSGRWAEQYF | TGTGCCAGCTCAGGGACTAGCGGGAGATGGGCCGAGCAGTACTTC
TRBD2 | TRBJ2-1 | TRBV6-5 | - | CASSRGDYIGEQFF | TGTGCCAGCAGTCGTGGGGACTACATTGGTGAGCAGTTCTTC
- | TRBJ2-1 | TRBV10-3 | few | CAISEGYEQFF | TGTGCCATCAGTGAGGGCTATGAGCAGTTCTTC
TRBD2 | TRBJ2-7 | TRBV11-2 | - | CASSRSTSGAGYEQYF | TGTGCCAGCAGCCGCTCGACTAGCGGAGCCGGCTACGAGCAGTACTTC
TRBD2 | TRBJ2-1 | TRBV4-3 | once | CASSQERLAATGSSYNEQFF | TGCGCCAGCAGCCAAGAGAGACTAGCGGCCACTGGGAGCTCCTACAATGAGCAGTTCTTC
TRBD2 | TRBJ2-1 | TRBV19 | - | CASSIDWASGSYEQFF | TGTGCCAGTAGTATAGATTGGGCTAGCGGGAGCTATGAGCAGTTCTTC
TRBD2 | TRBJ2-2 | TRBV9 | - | CASSVAGSGSVAGELFF | TGTGCCAGCAGCGTAGCTGGAAGCGGGAGCGTTGCCGGGGAGCTGTTTTTT
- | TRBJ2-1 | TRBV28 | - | CASTPKGSYYNEQFF | TGTGCCAGCACCCCAAAGGGAAGCTACTACAATGAGCAGTTCTTC
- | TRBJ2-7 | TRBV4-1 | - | CASSQSYSYEQYF | TGCGCCAGCAGCCAAAGTTATTCCTACGAGCAGTACTTC
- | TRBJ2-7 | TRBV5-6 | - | CASSFTREQYF | TGTGCCAGCAGCTTCACGCGCGAGCAGTACTTC
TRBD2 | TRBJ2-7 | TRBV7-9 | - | CASSRGEVGEQYF | TGTGCCAGCAGCCGGGGGGAGGTGGGAGAGCAGTACTTC
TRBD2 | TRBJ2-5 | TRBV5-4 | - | CASSLDIGGLGGETQYF | TGTGCCAGCAGCTTGGACATCGGTGGACTAGGAGGCGAGACCCAGTACTTC
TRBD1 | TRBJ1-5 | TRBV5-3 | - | CARSPEGQGADQPQHF | TGTGCCAGAAGCCCGGAGGGACAGGGGGCGGATCAGCCCCAGCATTTT
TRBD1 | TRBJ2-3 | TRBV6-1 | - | CASSETPTGTTDTQYF | TGTGCCAGCAGTGAAACCCCGACAGGGACCACAGATACGCAGTATTTT
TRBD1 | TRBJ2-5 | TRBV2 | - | CASSKGALRETQYF | TGTGCCAGCAGTAAGGGGGCGCTCCGAGAGACCCAGTACTTC
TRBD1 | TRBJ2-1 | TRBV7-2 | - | CASSAGQAQFF | TGTGCCAGCAGCGCGGGACAGGCCCAGTTCTTC
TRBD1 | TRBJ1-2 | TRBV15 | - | CATSAGTAYGYTF | TGTGCCACCAGCGCTGGGACAGCCTATGGCTACACCTTC
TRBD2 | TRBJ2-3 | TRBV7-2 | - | CASSGSGRSTDTQYF | TGTGCCAGCAGCGGGAGCGGGAGAAGCACAGATACGCAGTATTTT
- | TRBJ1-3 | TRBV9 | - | CASSTRRGNTIYF | TGTGCCAGCAGCACCAGGCGTGGAAACACCATATATTTT
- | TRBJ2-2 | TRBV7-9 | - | CASSQASLTGELFF | TGTGCCAGCAGCCAGGCTAGTCTCACCGGGGAGCTGTTTTTT
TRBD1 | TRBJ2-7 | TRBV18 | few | CASSATGGSYEQYF | TGTGCCAGCTCAGCCACAGGGGGCTCCTACGAGCAGTACTTC
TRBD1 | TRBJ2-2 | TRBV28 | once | CASRPGTGNTGELFF | TGTGCCAGCAGACCAGGGACAGGGAACACCGGGGAGCTGTTTTTT
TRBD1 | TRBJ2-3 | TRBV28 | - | CASSTGQITDTQYF | TGTGCCAGCAGTACGGGACAGATCACAGATACGCAGTATTTT
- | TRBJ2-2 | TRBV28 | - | CASSSPGELFF | TGTGCCAGCAGTTCCCCCGGGGAGCTGTTTTTT
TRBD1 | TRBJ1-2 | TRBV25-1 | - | CASSEGQGANGYTF | TGTGCCAGCAGTGAAGGACAGGGGGCAAATGGCTACACCTTC
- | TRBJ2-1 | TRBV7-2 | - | CASSFSGVNNEQFF | TGTGCCAGCAGCTTTTCCGGGGTGAACAATGAGCAGTTCTTC
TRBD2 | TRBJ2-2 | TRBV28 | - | CASSFEAGEGPGELFF | TGTGCCAGCAGTTTCGAGGCCGGGGAGGGACCCGGGGAGCTGTTTTTT
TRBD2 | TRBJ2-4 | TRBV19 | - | CASTPTGGLAGAKNIQYF | TGTGCCAGTACCCCTACGGGTGGGCTAGCGGGAGCCAAAAACATTCAGTACTTC
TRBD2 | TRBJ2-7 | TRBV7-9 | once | CASSLGLAGQYF | TGTGCCAGCAGCCTGGGGCTAGCGGGACAGTACTTC
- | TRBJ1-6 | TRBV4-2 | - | CASSQEVGPSNSPLHF | TGTGCCAGCAGCCAAGAGGTCGGGCCCTCGAATTCACCCCTCCACTTT
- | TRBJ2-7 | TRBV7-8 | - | CASSLTADRSYEQYF | TGTGCCAGCAGCCTTACAGCCGACCGATCCTACGAGCAGTACTTC
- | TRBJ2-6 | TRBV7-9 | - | CASSPPLRETGANVLTF | TGTGCCAGCAGCCCCCCGCTACGGGAAACTGGGGCCAACGTCCTGACTTTC
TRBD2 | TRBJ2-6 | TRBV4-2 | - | CASSQELAGVIAGANVLTF | TGTGCCAGCAGCCAGGAACTAGCGGGAGTGATCGCTGGGGCCAACGTCCTGACTTTC
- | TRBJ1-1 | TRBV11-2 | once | CASSLGRGTEAFF | TGTGCCAGCAGCTTAGGACGGGGCACTGAAGCTTTCTTT
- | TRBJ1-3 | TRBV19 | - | CASGTPQRSNFGNTIYF | TGTGCCAGCGGGACACCTCAAAGATCAAACTTTGGAAACACCATATATTTT
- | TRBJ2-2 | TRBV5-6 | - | CASSLRRAGELFF | TGTGCCAGCAGCTTGCGCCGTGCCGGGGAGCTGTTTTTT
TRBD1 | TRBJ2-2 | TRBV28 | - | CASSPWTGGTGELFF | TGTGCCAGCAGTCCGTGGACAGGAGGCACCGGGGAGCTGTTTTTT
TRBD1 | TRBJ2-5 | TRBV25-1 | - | CASSAPGQGLASQYF | TGTGCCAGCAGTGCACCGGGACAGGGGCTTGCGTCCCAGTACTTC
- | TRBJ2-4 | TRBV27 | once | CASSLDRLAKNIQYF | TGTGCCAGCAGTCTAGACAGACTAGCCAAAAACATTCAGTACTTC
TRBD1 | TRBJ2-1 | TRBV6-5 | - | CASKRQGERNEQFF | TGTGCCAGCAAGAGACAGGGGGAGAGGAATGAGCAGTTCTTC
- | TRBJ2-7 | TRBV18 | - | CASSPQGGEQYF | TGTGCCAGCTCACCCCAGGGTGGTGAGCAGTACTTC
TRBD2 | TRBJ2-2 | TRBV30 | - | CAWSLAGVNTGELFF | TGTGCCTGGAGTTTAGCGGGGGTGAACACCGGGGAGCTGTTTTTT
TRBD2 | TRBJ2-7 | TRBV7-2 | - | CASSPRREGEQYF | TGTGCCAGCAGCCCCCGTCGGGAGGGCGAGCAGTACTTC
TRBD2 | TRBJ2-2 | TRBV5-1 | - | CASTKGLQNTGELFF | TGCGCCAGCACCAAGGGACTACAGAACACCGGGGAGCTGTTTTTT
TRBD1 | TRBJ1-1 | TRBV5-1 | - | CASSPRGTTGADGAFF | TGCGCCAGCAGCCCCAGAGGAACAACAGGGGCAGACGGGGCTTTCTTT
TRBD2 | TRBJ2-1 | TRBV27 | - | CASFASGRAGEQFF | TGTGCCAGCTTTGCTAGCGGGAGGGCCGGTGAGCAGTTCTTC
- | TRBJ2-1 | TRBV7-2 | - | CASSVPVGQQFF | TGTGCCAGCAGCGTCCCGGTGGGCCAGCAGTTCTTC
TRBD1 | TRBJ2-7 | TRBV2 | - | CASSGQGIYEQYF | TGTGCCAGCAGTGGACAGGGAATTTACGAGCAGTACTTC
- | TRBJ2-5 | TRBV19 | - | CASNLGFGETQYF | TGTGCCAGTAATTTGGGGTTTGGGGAGACCCAGTACTTC
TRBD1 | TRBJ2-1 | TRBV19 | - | CASRGTGGYNEQFF | TGTGCCAGTAGGGGAACAGGGGGGTACAATGAGCAGTTCTTC
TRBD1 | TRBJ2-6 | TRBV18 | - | CASSTQGGTGSGANVLTF | TGTGCCAGCTCAACTCAAGGAGGGACAGGGAGCGGGGCCAACGTCCTGACTTTC
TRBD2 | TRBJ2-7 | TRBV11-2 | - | CASSLRGGSYEQYF | TGTGCCAGCAGCCTCCGCGGCGGGAGCTACGAGCAGTACTTC